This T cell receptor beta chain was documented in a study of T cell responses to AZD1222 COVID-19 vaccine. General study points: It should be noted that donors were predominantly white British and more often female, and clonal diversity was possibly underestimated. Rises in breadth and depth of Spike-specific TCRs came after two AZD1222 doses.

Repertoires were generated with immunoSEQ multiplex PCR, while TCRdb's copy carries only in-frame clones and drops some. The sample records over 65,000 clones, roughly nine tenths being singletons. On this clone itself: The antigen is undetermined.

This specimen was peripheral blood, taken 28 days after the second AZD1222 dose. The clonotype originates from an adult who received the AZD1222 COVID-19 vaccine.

The CDR3 bases are TGTGCCAGCAGTGACAAATATAATTCACCCCTCCACTTT. This translates into CASSDKYNSPLHF. J is TRBJ1-6 and V is TRBV6-4; D unclear. The CDR3 runs 13 residues. Germline CDR1 is MRHNA and CDR2 is SNTAGT. Trimming shortened V by 2 bases and J by 4 bases, and 3 bases separated the two germline ends.